These 5 T cell receptor beta chains were all obtained from the same sample, sequenced in a study of a mutant IDH1 vaccine in newly diagnosed glioma. No antigens are known for them. Clones were sequenced by immunoSEQ multiplex PCR, and TCRdb holds only the in-frame ones, with some missing. The sample has 20,000 to 30,000 clones, around four fifths seen once; the top ten hold approximately 7.7%. The sample's time point: week 5, during vaccination. Every vaccine dose comprised 300 ug of mutant IDH1 20-mer peptide plus topical imiquimod. Specimen: PBMCs, collected from a glioma patient whose treatment included an IDH1 peptide vaccine. The source is a man aged 35-49 years with glioma. Some clones in this sample may be carry-over from other donors' samples.

This clone was recorded only once. V and J are TRBV5-8 and TRBJ2-1; D unclear. CDR1 and CDR2 from the germline V gene are SGHTS and YDEGEE. Trimming pared 4 bases from V and 6 bases from J, leaving 11 bases between. This CDR3 is built from 13 residues. The CDR3 DNA reads TGTGCCAGCAGCCGCCCATCAGTCAATGAGCAGTTCTTC. It translates to CASSRPSVNEQFF.

J is TRBJ1-5 and V is TRBV10-3; D perhaps matches TRBD1 (6 bases). Between the trimmed V and J ends, which lost 7 bases and 4 bases, there was a span of 11 bases. CDR3 length: 13 residues. Germline V gene lookup returns CDR1 ENHRY and CDR2 SYGVKD. CDR3 region: CAINTGLNQPQHF. The CDR3 region has the DNA TGTGCCATCAATACAGGGTTGAATCAGCCCCAGCATTTT.

CDR3 sequence (DNA): TGCGCCAGCAGCAAAGGAGCTTCTGGAAACACCATATATTTT. This codes for CASSKGASGNTIYF. This chain uses TRBV5-1 with TRBJ1-3, with D unresolved. Germline CDR1 is SGHRS and CDR2 is YFSETQ. The CDR3 is 14 residues long. The germline V and J ends were trimmed by 4 bases and 1 base, with 9 bases remaining between them.

The chain employs TRBV2 and TRBJ2-7, with 8 bases aligning to TRBD2. Germline-derived CDR1 and CDR2 are SNHLY and FYNNEI. The CDR3 has 18 amino acids. V was clipped by 6 bases and J by 3 bases; unmatched bases: 19. This CDR3 is CASRRGRGVSGVFYEQYF. In nucleotides, the CDR3 is TGTGCCAGCAGAAGAGGCAGGGGAGTTAGCGGGGTCTTCTACGAGCAGTACTTC.

The chain carries TRBV28 and TRBJ1-5; 11 nucleotides align to TRBD1. Germline CDR1 is MDHEN and CDR2 is SYDVKM. The CDR3 is 15 residues long. V shed 11 bases, J shed 2 bases, and the junction held 8 bases outside the gene matches. The CDR3 bases are TGTGCCGGGGGGACAGGGGGAGATGGCAATCAGCCCCAGCATTTT. Translating it yields CAGGTGGDGNQPQHF.